Listed below are T cell receptor beta chains from one sample, sequenced in a study of cytomegalovirus exposure and HLA in healthy donors. The protocol was immunoSEQ multiplex PCR, while the TCRdb copy is restricted to in-frame clones and leaves out a portion. Among some 63,000 clones listed, about 80% were seen once. The source material was PBMCs. The source of these receptors is a human donor in good health. Both conserved end residues are trimmed from each CDR3. Each record gives: J gene, V gene, CDR3 protein.

>TRBJ2-5|TRBV7-2
ASSIRTGGQETQY
>TRBJ2-1|TRBV7-2
ASSLKSGGVYEQF
>TRBJ2-1|TRBV6-5
ASSGTSGGANEQF
>TRBJ1-5|TRBV27
ASSSMGPATQPQH
>TRBJ1-4|TRBV10-2
ASGEGGGVLEKLF
>TRBJ2-7|TRBV30
AWSVLAGGGSYEQY
>TRBJ2-2|TRBV19
ASSIDAEVTGELF
>TRBJ2-7|TRBV5-8
ASSGASGDLNYEQY
>TRBJ2-1|TRBV7-9
ASSFDPATGVDNEQF
>TRBJ2-2|TRBV6-4
ASSERVTGELF
>TRBJ2-3|TRBV7-2
ASSLSTDTQY
>TRBJ2-1|TRBV5-1
ASSLAGGLAVNEQF
>TRBJ2-1|TRBV5-1
ASRAPGGRSYNEQF
>TRBJ2-1|TRBV5-1
ASSTGGVYNEQF
>TRBJ2-2|TRBV15
ATSPRARNGELF
>TRBJ2-5|TRBV7-2
ASSLGLAEETQY
>TRBJ1-2|TRBV6-5
ASRNTNYGYT
>TRBJ2-7|TRBV15
ATSRVDRGAYEQY
>TRBJ2-7|TRBV7-7
ASSGGRGLYEQY
>TRBJ2-7|TRBV30
AWSPTGGDEQY
>TRBJ1-1|TRBV10-3
AISEAGGTEAF
>TRBJ1-1|TRBV10-3
ATDDRGGNTEAF
>TRBJ2-1|TRBV27
ASSPGTSGLYNEQF
>TRBJ2-1|TRBV28
ASSSFESRREGSNEQF
>TRBJ1-2|TRBV11-2
ASGRVPNYGYT
>TRBJ1-2|TRBV15
ATSTQWGQDYGYT
>TRBJ2-1|TRBV7-2
ASSLSGTSVNEQF
>TRBJ2-3|TRBV7-2
ASSPWTSGGSTDTQY
>TRBJ1-5|TRBV18
ASSPDGTAGNQPQH
>TRBJ2-5|TRBV2
ASKLAGGETQY
>TRBJ2-5|TRBV5-1
ASSSVEGRGTQY
>TRBJ2-1|TRBV4-2
ASSPRGSGGTDEQF
>TRBJ1-6|TRBV6-5
ASSYSWTGGNSPLH
>TRBJ1-4|TRBV7-9
ASSLDRELDEKLF
>TRBJ1-1|TRBV7-9
ASSLSVYQPGTEAF
>TRBJ2-7|TRBV7-8
ASTPNPGTGSYEQY
>TRBJ1-4|TRBV5-1
ASSFGTGGIVEKLF